This entry describes one TCR beta chain. Its antigen target is currently unknown. Nothing much larger sits one base from this clone, and base qualities are not available. The CDR3 has 14 amino acids, counting the end cysteine and phenylalanine. Solely the CDR3 DNA is kept, with 42 bases framed from the first base. V has 2 bases trimmed and J has 5 bases trimmed; junction bases matching no gene number 5. According to the germline V gene, CDR1 reads MDHEN and CDR2 reads SYDVKM. The sample belongs to a study of OX40 agonist ivuxolimab in advanced cancers. Context from the whole study: Ivuxolimab, which targeted the costimulatory receptor OX40 (CD134), was an agonistic, fully human IgG2 monoclonal antibody. Intravenous ivuxolimab was administered to patients every 2 weeks at six dose levels: 0.01, 0.1, 0.3, 1.5, 3 and 10 mg/kg. Among the roughly 50 dose-escalation patients, some 19 had hepatocellular carcinoma, roughly 15 melanoma, 9 renal cell carcinoma and 9 head and neck cancer. In the dose-escalation cohort, 65% to 85% of patients were male, and the mean age was approximately 60 years with a range of roughly 23 to 79. Patients were allowed to have had prior anti-PD-1, anti-PD-L1 or anti-CTLA-4 therapy, and 40% of the dose-escalation patients had been treated with checkpoint inhibitors. Three dose-escalation patients achieved partial responses, one with hepatocellular carcinoma and two with cutaneous melanoma. Peripheral TCRbeta sequencing aimed to test whether ivuxolimab altered TCR sequence diversity and caused clonal T-cell expansion. The paper describes the monotherapy dose-escalation part (N of about 47 patients) of the phase I trial of ivuxolimab. Overall results and qualifications from the work: At doses of 0.1 to 3.0 mg/kg, clonal expansion of both CD4+ and CD8+ T cells in blood was seen between baseline and week 6. Low levels of normalized T-cell clonal expansion were also shown by some nonresponding patients. Partial responders in the 0.1-3.0 mg/kg groups had among the lowest normalized peripheral clonal expansion, especially among CD8+ T cells. After ivuxolimab, expanded clones were on average more numerous among CD8+ T cells than among CD4+ T cells. The antigen specificity of the peripheral T cells that underwent clonal expansion was not determined.

For sequencing of the TCRbeta CDR3 region, genomic DNA was extracted from the sorted cells. TCRbeta CDR3 regions were sequenced using the immunoSEQ Assay. TCRdb took over this immuneACCESS table, retaining in-frame rearrangements with V and J assigned. Such tables are incomplete; in checked studies, under half of the missing clones stem from an unresolved V gene, and the remainder is unexplained. The sample table records about 60,000 clones; approximately 86% of these occur just once. The leading ten clones occupy approximately 0.54% of the sample. The trial excluded patients who had a history of autoimmune disease or were on systemic immunosuppression. Peripheral blood for TCR sequencing was collected from all dose cohorts at baseline, on cycle 4 day 1, and on cycle 7 day 1. The samples were drawn from a first-in-human, open-label, multicenter phase I dose-escalation trial of ivuxolimab. Adults with locally advanced or metastatic melanoma, renal cell carcinoma, hepatocellular carcinoma or head and neck squamous cell carcinoma were enrolled in the trial. Before TCR sequencing, CD4+ and CD8+ T cells were separately sorted from peripheral blood.

This TCR came from an adult with an advanced solid tumor such as melanoma, head and neck, liver or kidney cancer. This material consisted of CD4+ or CD8+ T cells sorted from blood, taken in a trial of the OX40 agonist ivuxolimab. Recombination linked TRBV28 to TRBJ2-5, and TRBD1 matches 7 of the central bases. This receptor has the CDR3 CASSLDRVVETQYF. The nucleotide sequence is given as TGTGCCAGCAGTTTAGACAGGGTAGTGGAGACCCAGTACTTC.